This note documents a single T cell receptor beta chain sequence. The target antigen is unknown. This entry is derived from a study of CD8+ T cells in alopecia areata. This CDR3 is built from 15 residues. V gave up 0 bases and J gave up 2 bases, with 11 bases separating them. Germline assignment: CDR1 KGHSH and CDR2 LQKENI. Extracted RNA was reverse transcribed into cDNA, the sequencing template. Repertoires were generated with immunoSEQ multiplex PCR, while TCRdb's copy carries only in-frame clones and drops some. The sample consists of 150,000 to 250,000 clones, about three fifths of them appearing once. The treatment here: oral pan-JAK inhibitor, 5-10 mg twice daily. Study results and caveats: Normal skin's resident alphabeta T cells are also sequenced in scalp samples.

This chain connects TRBV18 to TRBJ2-7; the D call may be TRBD1 or TRBD2 (6 bases each). This TCR was sampled from a human donor with alopecia areata. The material sequenced was CD4+ T cells sorted from blood, taken at week 24, from a patient treated with tofacitinib. The CDR3 nucleotides read TGTGCCAGCTCACCACCGAGAGGGGGGACCTACGAGCAGTACTTC. This translates into CASSPPRGGTYEQYF. Combining the CDR3 with reference TRBV18 and TRBJ2-7 gives the whole variable domain NAGVMQNPRHLVRRRGQEARLRCSPMKGHSHVYWYRQLPEEGLKFMVYLQKENIIDESGMPKERFSAEFPKEGPSILRIQQVVRGDSAAYFCASSPPRGGTYEQYFGPGTRLTVT.